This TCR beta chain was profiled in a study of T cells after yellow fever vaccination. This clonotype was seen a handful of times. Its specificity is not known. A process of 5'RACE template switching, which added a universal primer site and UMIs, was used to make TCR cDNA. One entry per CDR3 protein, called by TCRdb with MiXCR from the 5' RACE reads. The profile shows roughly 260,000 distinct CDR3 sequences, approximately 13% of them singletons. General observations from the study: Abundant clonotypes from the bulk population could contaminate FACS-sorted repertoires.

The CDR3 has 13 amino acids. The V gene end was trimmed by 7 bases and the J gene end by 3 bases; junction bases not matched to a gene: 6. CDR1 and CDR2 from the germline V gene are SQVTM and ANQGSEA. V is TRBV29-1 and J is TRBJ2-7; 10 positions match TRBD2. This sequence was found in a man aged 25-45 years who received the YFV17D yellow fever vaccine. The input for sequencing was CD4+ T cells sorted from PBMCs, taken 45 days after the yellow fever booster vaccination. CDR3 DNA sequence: TGCAGCGCACGGACTAGCGGATACTACGAGCAGTACTTC. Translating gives CSARTSGYYEQYF.